Sequencing of this T cell receptor (beta chain) was carried out in a study of cytomegalovirus exposure and HLA in healthy donors. The donors gave bone marrow, and they were healthy. Vbeta (60) and Jbeta (13) primers were used in the PCR. Here immunoSEQ multiplex PCR was the method, and the copy in TCRdb shows in-frame clones only, minus some. The repertoire has 150,000 to 200,000 clones, less than 85% of them found once; the top ten carry around 5%. The sample comprised PBMCs. The receptor was derived from a man in his late teens or twenties in good health and CMV-seronegative.

The CDR3 region has the DNA TGTGCCTGGAACATGGACAGTCGCAATCAGCCCCAGCATTTT. Translation: CAWNMDSRNQPQHF. This chain links TRBV30 with TRBJ1-5; TRBD1 might be the D (6 bases). The germline V gene has CDR1 GTSNPN and CDR2 SVGIG (reference sequence). The CDR3 contains 14 residues. V was shortened by 4 bases and J by 2 bases, with 12 bases between the two germline ends.